This T cell receptor beta chain came from a study of blood T cells in healthy people across ages. Primed by a sample-barcoded 5' primer and a J-beta primer mix, a second PCR proceeded for roughly 7 to 12 cycles. TCRdb ran MiXCR on the 5' RACE reads and lists one entry per CDR3 protein. The sample holds around 1.7 million distinct CDR3 sequences, 28% seen once. This clonotype was observed a handful of times. CDR1 and CDR2 from the germline V gene are SGHAT and FQNNGV. The CDR3 covers 14 residues. Trimming cost V 9 bases and J 5 bases; bases outside gene matches: 10. The J gene is TRBJ2-1, the V gene TRBV11-2; 7 positions agree with TRBD1. Sample: blood. This clonotype was sampled from a woman in her 30s in good health. CDR3 DNA: TGTGCCAGTTACCTCGGGACAGCCAACAATGAGCAGTTCTTC. Residues: CASYLGTANNEQFF.